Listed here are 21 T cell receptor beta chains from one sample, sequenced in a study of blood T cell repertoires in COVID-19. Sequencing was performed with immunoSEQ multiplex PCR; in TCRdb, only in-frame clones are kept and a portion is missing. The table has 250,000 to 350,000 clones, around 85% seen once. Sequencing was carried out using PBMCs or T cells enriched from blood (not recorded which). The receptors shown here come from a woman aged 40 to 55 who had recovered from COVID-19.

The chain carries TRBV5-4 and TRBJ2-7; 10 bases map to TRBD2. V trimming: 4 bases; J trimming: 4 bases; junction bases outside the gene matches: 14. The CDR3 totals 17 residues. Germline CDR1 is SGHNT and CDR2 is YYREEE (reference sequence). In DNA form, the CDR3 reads TGTGCCAGCAGCGCGGCTAGCGGGAGTGGATTGGATTACGAGCAGTACTTC. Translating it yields CASSAASGSGLDYEQYF.

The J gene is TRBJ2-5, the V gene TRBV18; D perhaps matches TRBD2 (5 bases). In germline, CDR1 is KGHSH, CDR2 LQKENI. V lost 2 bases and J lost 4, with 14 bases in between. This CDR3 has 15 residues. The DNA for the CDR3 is TGTGCCAGCTCACCATCGAAAGGACTGGGAGAGACCCAGTACTTC. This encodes CASSPSKGLGETQYF.

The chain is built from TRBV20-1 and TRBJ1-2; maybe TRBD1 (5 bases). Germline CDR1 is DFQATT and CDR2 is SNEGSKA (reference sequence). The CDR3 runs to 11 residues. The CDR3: CSPPRAPGYTF. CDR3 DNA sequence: TGCAGCCCTCCCAGGGCACCTGGCTACACCTTC.

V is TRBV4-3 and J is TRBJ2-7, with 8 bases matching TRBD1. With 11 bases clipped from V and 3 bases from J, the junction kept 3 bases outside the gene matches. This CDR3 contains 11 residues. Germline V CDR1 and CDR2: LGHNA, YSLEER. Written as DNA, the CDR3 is TGCGCCGCAGGACAGGGCTACGAGCAGTACTTC. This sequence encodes CAAGQGYEQYF.

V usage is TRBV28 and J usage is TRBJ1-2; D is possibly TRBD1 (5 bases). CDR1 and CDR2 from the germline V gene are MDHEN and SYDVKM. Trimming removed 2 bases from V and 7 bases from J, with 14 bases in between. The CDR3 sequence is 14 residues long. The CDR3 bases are TGTGCCAGCAGTTTACAGGGCCCCCGGTCTGGCTACACCTTC. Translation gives CASSLQGPRSGYTF.

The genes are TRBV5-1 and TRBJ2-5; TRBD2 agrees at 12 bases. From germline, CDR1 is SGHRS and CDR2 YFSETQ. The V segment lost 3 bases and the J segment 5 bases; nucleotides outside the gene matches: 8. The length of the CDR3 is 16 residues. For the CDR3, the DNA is TGCGCCAGCAGCTCTAGCGGGAGGGCCGACGGGGAGACCCAGTACTTC. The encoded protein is CASSSSGRADGETQYF.

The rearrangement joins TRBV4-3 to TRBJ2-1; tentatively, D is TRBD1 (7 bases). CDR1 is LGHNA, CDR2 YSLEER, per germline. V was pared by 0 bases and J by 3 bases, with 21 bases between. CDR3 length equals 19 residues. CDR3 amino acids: CASSQDRGTATSFYNEQFF. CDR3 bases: TGCGCCAGCAGCCAAGATCGGGGGACAGCTACCTCATTCTACAATGAGCAGTTCTTC.

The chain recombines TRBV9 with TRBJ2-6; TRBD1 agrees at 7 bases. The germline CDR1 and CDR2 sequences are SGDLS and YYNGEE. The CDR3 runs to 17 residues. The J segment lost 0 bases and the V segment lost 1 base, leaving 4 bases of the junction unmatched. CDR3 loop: CASSVRGLNSGANVLTF. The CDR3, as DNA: TGTGCCAGCAGCGTAAGGGGGCTTAACTCTGGGGCCAACGTCCTGACTTTC.

For the CDR3, the DNA is TGTGCCAGCAGCAGGACAGGGGCCTACGAGCAGTACTTC. This translates into CASSRTGAYEQYF. The genes are TRBV7-2 and TRBJ2-7; 9 bases are shared with TRBD1. The length of the CDR3 is 13 residues. V lost 5 bases to trimming and J lost 2 bases; unmatched junction nucleotides: 1. Per the germline V gene, CDR1 is SGHTA and CDR2 is FQGNSA.

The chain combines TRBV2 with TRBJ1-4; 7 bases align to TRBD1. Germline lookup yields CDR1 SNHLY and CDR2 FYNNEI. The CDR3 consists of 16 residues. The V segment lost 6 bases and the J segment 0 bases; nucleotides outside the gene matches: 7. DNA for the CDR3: TGTGCCAGCAGCCCGACAGGGACGTCAACTAATGAAAAACTGTTTTTT. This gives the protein CASSPTGTSTNEKLFF.

CDR3 region: CASSYDISSYNEQFF. In DNA form, the CDR3 reads TGTGCCAGCAGCTATGACATCAGCTCCTACAATGAGCAGTTCTTC. The gene calls are TRBV5-6 and TRBJ2-1; no clear D. Trimming left V 3 bases short and J 0 bases short, with 10 bases between. Germline CDR1 reads SGHDT; CDR2 reads YYEEEE. The CDR3 is 15 residues long.

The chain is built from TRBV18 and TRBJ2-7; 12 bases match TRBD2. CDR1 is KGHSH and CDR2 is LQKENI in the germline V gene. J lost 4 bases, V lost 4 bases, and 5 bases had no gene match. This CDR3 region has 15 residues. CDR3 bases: TGTGCCAGCTCACGAAGACTAGCGGGAGTGTACGAGCAGTACTTC. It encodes CASSRRLAGVYEQYF. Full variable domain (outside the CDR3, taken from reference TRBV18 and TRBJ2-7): NAGVMQNPRHLVRRRGQEARLRCSPMKGHSHVYWYRQLPEEGLKFMVYLQKENIIDESGMPKERFSAEFPKEGPSILRIQQVVRGDSAAYFCASSRRLAGVYEQYFGPGTRLTVT.

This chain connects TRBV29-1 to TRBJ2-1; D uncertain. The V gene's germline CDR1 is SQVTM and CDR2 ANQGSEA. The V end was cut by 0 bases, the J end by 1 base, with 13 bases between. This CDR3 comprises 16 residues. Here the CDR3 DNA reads TGCAGCGTTGAAGATTCTCGAGCAGGTTCCTACAATGAGCAGTTCTTC. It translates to CSVEDSRAGSYNEQFF.

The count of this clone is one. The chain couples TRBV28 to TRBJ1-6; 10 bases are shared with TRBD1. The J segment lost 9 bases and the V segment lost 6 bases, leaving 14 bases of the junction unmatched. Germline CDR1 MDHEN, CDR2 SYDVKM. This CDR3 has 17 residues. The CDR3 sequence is CASSRDRGGQIGSPLHF. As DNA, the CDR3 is TGTGCCAGCAGCCGGGACAGGGGAGGTCAGATTGGTTCACCCCTCCACTTT.

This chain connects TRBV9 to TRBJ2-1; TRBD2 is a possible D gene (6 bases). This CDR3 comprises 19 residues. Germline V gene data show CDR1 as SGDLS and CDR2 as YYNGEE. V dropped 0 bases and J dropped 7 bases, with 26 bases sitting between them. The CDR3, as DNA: TGTGCCAGCAGCGTAGGGGGACTGGCCGGTATAGGGACTTGGAATGAGCAGTTCTTC. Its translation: CASSVGGLAGIGTWNEQFF.

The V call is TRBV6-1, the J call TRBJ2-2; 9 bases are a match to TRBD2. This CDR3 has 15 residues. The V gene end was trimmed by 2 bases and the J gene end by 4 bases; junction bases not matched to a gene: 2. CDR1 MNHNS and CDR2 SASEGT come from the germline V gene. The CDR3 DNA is TGTGCCAGCAGTGAAAGAGCGGGAGGCACCGGGGAGCTGTTTTTT. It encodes CASSERAGGTGELFF.

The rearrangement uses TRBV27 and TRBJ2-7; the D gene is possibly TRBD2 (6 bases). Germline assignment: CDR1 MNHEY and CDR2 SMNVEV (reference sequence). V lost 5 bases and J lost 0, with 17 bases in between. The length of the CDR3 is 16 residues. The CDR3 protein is CASSPRRAGSSYEQYF. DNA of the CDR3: TGTGCCAGCAGTCCGCGCCGGGCGGGAAGCTCCTACGAGCAGTACTTC.

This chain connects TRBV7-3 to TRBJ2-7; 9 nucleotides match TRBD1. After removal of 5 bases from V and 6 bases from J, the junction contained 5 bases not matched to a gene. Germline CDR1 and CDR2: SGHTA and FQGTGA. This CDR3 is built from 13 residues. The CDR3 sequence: CASSPGQGFEQYF. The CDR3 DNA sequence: TGTGCCAGCAGCCCGGGACAGGGTTTCGAGCAGTACTTC.

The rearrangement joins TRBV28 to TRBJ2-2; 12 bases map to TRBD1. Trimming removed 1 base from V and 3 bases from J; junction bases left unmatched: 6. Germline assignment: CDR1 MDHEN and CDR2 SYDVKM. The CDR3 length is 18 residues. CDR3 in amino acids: CASSLSGQGAPDTGELFF. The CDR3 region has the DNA TGTGCCAGCAGTTTATCGGGACAGGGGGCGCCGGACACCGGGGAGCTGTTTTTT.

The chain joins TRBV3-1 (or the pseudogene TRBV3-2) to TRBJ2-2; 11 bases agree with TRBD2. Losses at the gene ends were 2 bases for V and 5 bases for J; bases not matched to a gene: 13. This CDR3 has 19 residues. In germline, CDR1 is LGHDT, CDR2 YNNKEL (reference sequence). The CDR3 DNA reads TGTGCCAGCAGCCAACTAGTTCTCCGGCTAGCGGGGGGTACCGGGGAGCTGTTTTTT. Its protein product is CASSQLVLRLAGGTGELFF.

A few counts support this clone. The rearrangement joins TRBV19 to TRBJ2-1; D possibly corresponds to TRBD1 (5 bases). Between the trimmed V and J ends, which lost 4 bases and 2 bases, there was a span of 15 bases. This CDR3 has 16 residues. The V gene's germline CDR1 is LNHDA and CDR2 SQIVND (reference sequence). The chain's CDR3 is CASSTLDSPPYNEQFF. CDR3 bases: TGTGCCAGTAGTACCCTCGACAGCCCACCCTACAATGAGCAGTTCTTC.